The T cell receptor beta chain described here comes from a study of shared clonotypes between healthy human individuals (dated by TCRdb to 2020 to 2021). About the full investigation: Three men and a couple of women, aged 18 to 49 years, made up the cohort. For each donor, three plates each were used for CD4 naive and CD4 memory, two plates were used for CD8 naive, and one plate was used for CD8 memory. To estimate repertoire size and how much clonotypes are shared between individuals, the study performed deep sequencing of blood TCR repertoires from about five healthy adults. To increase sequencing depth and limit assay-specific biases, TCR repertoire library preparation and sequencing were carried out by different laboratories using diverse techniques. Per donor, leukapheresis produced somewhere between about 0.85 and 8.9 billion PBMCs.

Results the study describes overall, beyond this receptor: Naive subsets generally had larger estimated clonotype richness than memory subsets. Higher generation probabilities were observed for clonotypes shared by all four sorted-subset donors than for non-shared clonotypes. Sampling was restricted to blood, and TCR repertoires in tissues likely differ from the TCR repertoires found in blood. Rarefaction of sorted-subset datasets indicated incomplete sequencing despite the large sequencing depth. Pairwise subsampling indicated that sequencing depth was expected to affect the degree of clonotype sharing among donors. When a few donors were compared, the shared fraction of clonotypes was around 5% for naive CD4, roughly 3.3% for naive CD8, 2.3% for memory CD4, and 0.35% to 0.5% for memory CD8. Because the study included only a small number of donors, the genetic and exposure-history diversity represented was limited.

Using the deep immunoSEQ assay, multiplex PCR amplified TCR CDR3 regions from genomic DNA. Extracted genomic DNA from each cell subset was spread evenly across all wells of several immunoSEQ 96-well plates, with each plate serving as a replicate. For sorted subsets, each replicate PCR was loaded with 200 ng genomic DNA, equivalent to about 33,000 T cell genomes. The purified libraries were quantified using a Qubit 3.0 fluorometer, sized with a Bioanalyzer 2100, and then quantified again using the KAPA Library Quantification kit. Every immunoSEQ 96-well plate was sequenced on a dedicated single-read 150-cycle Illumina NextSeq 550 flow cell. In the authors' own workflow: Because the immunoSEQ output included only junctional sequences and no quality scores, the filtering could not be the same as the filtering used for full-length reads. To assign V/J genes and CDR3, sequences were annotated against IMGT germline references using PyIR, a Python wrapper for IgBLAST v1.9. Reads were filtered out if the reads had weak V/J assignments (E-value above 1e-6), no CDR3, stop codons, out-of-frame junctions, or ambiguous translated residues. V3J clonotypes were defined as sequences sharing the same inferred V gene, J gene, and CDR3 amino acid sequence. Percentage overlap between repertoires was calculated by dividing the number of shared unique clonotypes by the size of the smaller repertoire. RTK rarefaction, the Chao1 estimator, and Recon v2.1 estimates of unobserved clonotypes were used to assess repertoire richness. For all TCRbeta clonotypes obtained by the gDNA method from a few donors, generation probabilities were computed with OLGA. TCRdb took this table from immuneACCESS and kept in-frame rearrangements with V and J called. Such tables lack part of the clones; where checked against another copy, unresolved V genes explain under half of the gap, and the rest is unexplained. V and J calls and clone size follow that table, whereas D and trimming were derived from the DNA. The sample table shows some 1.5 million clones, and roughly 96% are seen once. In total, the top ten clones hold over 1% of the sample.

Donors were healthy HIV-negative adults with no recently reported acute infections or vaccinations. Every donor was a Caucasian adult residing in Nashville, Tennessee, USA. CD4+ T cells were enriched by magnetic negative selection, after which naive cells were positively selected on CD45RA and the negative fraction was taken as the memory subset. After blood collection by leukapheresis, PBMCs were isolated using Ficoll-Histopaque density gradient centrifugation and then cryopreserved in the vapor phase of liquid nitrogen. Purity and quantity of every magnetically sorted T cell population were checked by analytical flow cytometry. Each sorted fraction had its genomic DNA isolated and then quantified by UV absorbance on a Nanodrop 2000c. About this clone itself: No antigen is known for it. Nothing much larger sits one base from this clone, and base qualities are not available.

Material for sequencing was naive CD4+ T cells sorted from blood. The sample's cell subset or site label, in plain terms: CD45RA+ positively selected. The TCR was taken from a man younger than 45 in good health.

The DNA sequence is TGTGCCAGCAGCAGAAGGTTTACAAATACAGATGGCTACACCTTC. Its coded protein is CASSRRFTNTDGYTF. The sequence joins TRBV5-4 to TRBJ1-2; the D gene identity is not certain. The V and J ends are trimmed by 4 bases and 6 bases, leaving 19 bases between them. Reading the germline V gene (reference sequence) gives CDR1 SGHNT and CDR2 YYREEE. The CDR3 contains 15 residues, cysteine and phenylalanine counted. Only the CDR3 DNA is retained, 45 bases long and in frame from the first base.